Each of the 9 T cell receptor beta chains below was sequenced from the same sample in a study of OX40 agonist ivuxolimab in advanced cancers. Sequencing was performed with immunoSEQ multiplex PCR; in TCRdb, only in-frame clones are kept and a portion is missing. The repertoire consists of around 30,000 clones, with about nine tenths occurring once and the leading ten covering about a quarter. The sample in question was CD4+ or CD8+ T cells sorted from blood, obtained in a trial of the OX40 agonist ivuxolimab. These receptors were obtained from an adult with an advanced solid tumor such as melanoma, head and neck, liver or kidney cancer.

This clone appeared a single time. The DNA for the CDR3 is TGTGCCAGCTACTCTTACGACTCGAGCACTGAAGCTTTCTTT. Its translation is CASYSYDSSTEAFF. The J gene is TRBJ1-1, the V gene TRBV6-5, with D unclear. Trimming took 8 bases from V and 4 from J, leaving 17 bases between them. The CDR3 runs to 14 residues. CDR1 and CDR2 (germline): MNHEY, SVGAGI.

The chain joins TRBV11-1 to TRBJ2-5; D ambiguous. The germline CDR1 and CDR2 sequences are SGHAT and FQDESV (reference sequence). CDR3 length: 13 amino acids. Trimming removed 1 base at V and 0 bases at J, with 3 bases between. The CDR3 loop reads CASSLVYQETQYF. The CDR3 region has the DNA TGTGCCAGCAGCTTAGTCTACCAAGAGACCCAGTACTTC. The variable domain in full, completed from reference TRBV11-1 and TRBJ2-5, reads EAEVAQSPRYKITEKSQAVAFWCDPISGHATLYWYRQILGQGPELLVQFQDESVVDDSQLPKDRFSAERLKGVDSTLKIQPAELGDSAMYLCASSLVYQETQYFGPGTRLLVL.

This chain uses TRBV2 with TRBJ1-1; no definite D call. Trimming took off 7 bases at V and 1 base at J, with 4 bases between the two ends. The CDR3 loop spans 11 amino acids. Germline CDR1 is SNHLY and CDR2 is FYNNEI. CDR3: CASMPNTEAFF. The CDR3 DNA reads as TGTGCCAGCATGCCGAACACTGAAGCTTTCTTT.

V usage is TRBV25-1 and J usage is TRBJ2-3; D is unresolved. Trimming took 6 bases from V and 0 from J, leaving 13 bases between them. The CDR3 spans 15 residues. Germline V CDR1 and CDR2: MGHDK, SYGVNS. The CDR3, as DNA: TGTGCCAGCAGCCCTGGTTCAGCAAGCACAGATACGCAGTATTTT. It is translated as CASSPGSASTDTQYF.

The gene calls are TRBV6-5 and TRBJ2-7; D tentatively fits TRBD1 or TRBD2 (6 bases each). Looked up from germline, CDR1 is MNHEY and CDR2 is SVGAGI. The CDR3 has 16 residues. Between the trimmed V and J ends, which lost 1 base and 1 base, there was a span of 14 bases. CDR3 amino acids: CASSYYLSGASYEQYF. Written as DNA, the CDR3 is TGTGCCAGCAGTTACTATCTTTCGGGGGCGTCCTACGAGCAGTACTTC.

The V call is TRBV12-5, the J call TRBJ2-7; no clear D gene. This CDR3 is 15 amino acids long. The V gene's germline CDR1 is LGHNT and CDR2 FRNRAP. Trimming removed 2 bases at V and 0 bases at J, with 11 bases between. The CDR3 region is CASGLRVRSSYEQYF. CDR3 nucleotides: TGTGCTAGTGGTTTGAGGGTACGGAGCTCCTACGAGCAGTACTTC.

The rearrangement links TRBV4-3 to TRBJ2-1, with D unclear. V dropped 0 bases and J dropped 8 bases, with 8 bases sitting between them. The CDR3 runs 13 residues. The germline gives CDR1 LGHNA, CDR2 YSLEER. CDR3 protein: CASSQDEVHEQFF. The CDR3 nucleotides are TGCGCCAGCAGCCAAGATGAGGTCCATGAGCAGTTCTTC.

The chain recombines TRBV19 with TRBJ1-1, with unresolved D. Germline CDR1 LNHDA, CDR2 SQIVND (reference sequence). The CDR3 is 14 amino acids. V was clipped by 3 bases and J by 7 bases, with 15 bases between them. CDR3 in DNA: TGTGCCAGTAGTATGGTAGGGCAGACACATGAAGCTTTCTTT. Protein sequence: CASSMVGQTHEAFF.

This clone was counted a single time. The genes are TRBV10-2 and TRBJ2-1, with a weak D call TRBD1 (5 bases). V dropped 5 bases and J dropped 1 base, with 12 bases sitting between them. CDR1 WSHSY and CDR2 SAAADI come from the germline V gene. The CDR3 extends over 15 amino acids. CDR3 loop: CASSPGLGSYNEQFF. The CDR3 nucleotides read TGCGCCAGCAGTCCAGGGTTGGGGTCCTACAATGAGCAGTTCTTC.